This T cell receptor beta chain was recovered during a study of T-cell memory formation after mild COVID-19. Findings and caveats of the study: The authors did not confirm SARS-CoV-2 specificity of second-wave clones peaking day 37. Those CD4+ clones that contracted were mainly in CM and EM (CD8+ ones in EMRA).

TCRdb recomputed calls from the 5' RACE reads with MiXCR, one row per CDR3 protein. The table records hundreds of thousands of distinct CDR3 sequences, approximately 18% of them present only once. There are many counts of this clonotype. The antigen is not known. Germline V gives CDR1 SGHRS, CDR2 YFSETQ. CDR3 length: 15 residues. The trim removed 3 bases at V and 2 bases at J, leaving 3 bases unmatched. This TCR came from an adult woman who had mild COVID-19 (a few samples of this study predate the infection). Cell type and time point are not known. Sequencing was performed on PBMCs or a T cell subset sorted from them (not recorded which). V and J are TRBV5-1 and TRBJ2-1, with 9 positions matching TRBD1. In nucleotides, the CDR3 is TGCGCCAGCAGCTGGACAGGGGAGGCCTACAATGAGCAGTTCTTC. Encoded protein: CASSWTGEAYNEQFF.